Below, 17 T cell receptor beta chains from the same sample are listed, as sequenced in a study of PD-L1 blockade in urothelial cancer. Clones were read by immunoSEQ multiplex PCR, and TCRdb kept only the in-frame ones, dropping some. The sample lists approximately 79,000 clones; around 93% were seen once. Noted time point: peripheral blood 6 weeks after treatment start. The sequencing used PBMCs, collected around atezolizumab (anti-PD-L1) treatment. The receptors shown here come from a woman older than 75 with urothelial cancer.

CDR3 nucleotide sequence: TGCGCCAGCAGCTTGAGGGCGGGAGCCTTAAAGGGGGAGCAGTTCTTC. Translated: CASSLRAGALKGEQFF. This chain connects TRBV5-1 to TRBJ2-1; 7 bases are shared with TRBD2. V lost 1 base, J lost 10 bases, and 14 bases stayed unmatched. The CDR3 extends over 16 amino acids. In germline, CDR1 is SGHRS, CDR2 YFSETQ.

The V gene is TRBV15, the J gene TRBJ1-5; D may be TRBD1 (6 bases). The ends were cut back, 5 bases at V and 5 bases at J, with 10 bases in the middle. CDR1 and CDR2 (germline): LNHNV, YYDKDF (reference sequence). CDR3 length: 13 residues. The CDR3 loop is CATSLQGDQPQHF. CDR3 bases: TGTGCCACCAGCTTACAGGGAGATCAGCCCCAGCATTTT.

This clone was observed once. The V call is TRBV6-1, the J call TRBJ1-1; D perhaps matches TRBD1 (5 bases). The CDR3 runs to 14 residues. Germline values: CDR1 MNHNS, CDR2 SASEGT. The V end lost 5 bases, the J end lost 3 bases, and 13 bases lay between the germline ends. CDR3 DNA sequence: TGTGCCAGCAGTCTGCCCCTGACAGACACTGAAGCTTTCTTT. Translating gives CASSLPLTDTEAFF.

This clone was counted a single time. This sequence joins TRBV7-6 and TRBJ2-5; unclear D gene. Germline assignment: CDR1 SGHVS and CDR2 FNYEAQ. V lost 3 bases to trimming and J lost 5 bases, with 16 bases between them. The CDR3 length is 15 residues. CDR3 region: CASSFPAGSSETQYF. The CDR3 DNA reads TGTGCCAGCAGCTTTCCCGCAGGCTCGTCGGAGACCCAGTACTTC.

A few counts support this clone. The chain uses TRBV10-3 and TRBJ1-2, with 9 bases lining up with TRBD1. This CDR3 has 15 amino acids. Trimming removed 2 bases from V and 6 bases from J; junction bases left unmatched: 7. Germline assignment: CDR1 ENHRY and CDR2 SYGVKD. The CDR3 DNA reads as TGTGCCATCAGTGAGGGGACAGGGAAATCCCATGGCTACACCTTC. Translating it yields CAISEGTGKSHGYTF.

This clone occurred a few times. The rearrangement joins TRBV19 to TRBJ1-5; 7 nucleotides align to TRBD1. The CDR3 length is 15 residues. CDR1 is LNHDA, CDR2 SQIVND, per germline (reference sequence). Trimming took 3 bases from V and 4 from J; bases not matched to a gene: 6. CDR3 coding DNA: TGTGCCAGTAGTATGGAACAGGGGTCAAATCAGCCCCAGCATTTT. Translation gives CASSMEQGSNQPQHF.

The chain combines TRBV6-1 with TRBJ2-2, with TRBD2 matching over 8 bases. Germline CDR1 is MNHNS and CDR2 is SASEGT. V lost 3 bases to trimming and J lost 4 bases; unmatched junction nucleotides: 19. CDR3 length equals 20 residues. CDR3 amino acids: CASSDEAIDWVAGLTGELFF. CDR3 DNA: TGTGCCAGCAGTGATGAGGCCATTGACTGGGTAGCGGGACTCACCGGGGAGCTGTTTTTT.

V usage is TRBV6-5 and J usage is TRBJ2-1, with 10 bases aligning to TRBD2. The CDR3 is 14 residues long. The germline V gene has CDR1 MNHEY and CDR2 SVGAGI. The V and J ends lost 5 bases and 10 bases, in that order; junction bases with no gene match: 8. The CDR3 coding sequence is TGTGCCAGCAGTCCTAGCGGGAGCCTGAGGGAGCAGTTCTTC. This codes for CASSPSGSLREQFF.

The chain carries TRBV19 and TRBJ2-1; D might be TRBD2 (6 bases). The CDR3 spans 14 residues. The germline V gene has CDR1 LNHDA and CDR2 SQIVND (reference sequence). The V end was cut by 6 bases, the J end by 3 bases, with 12 bases between. CDR3 DNA sequence: TGTGCCAGTAGAGGAGGGTTAGGCTACAATGAGCAGTTCTTC. The encoded protein is CASRGGLGYNEQFF.

This clone was recorded only once. The chain links TRBV7-9 to TRBJ2-1; tentative D call: TRBD1 (6 bases). The CDR3 sequence is 14 residues long. Trimming took off 5 bases at V and 4 bases at J, with 12 bases between the two ends. The germline V gene has CDR1 SEHNR and CDR2 FQNEAQ (reference sequence). CDR3 amino acids: CASSPGQIYNEQFF. The CDR3 bases are TGTGCCAGCAGCCCGGGACAAATTTACAATGAGCAGTTCTTC.

J is TRBJ2-7 and V is TRBV4-1, with a tentative D call TRBD1 (6 bases). This CDR3 contains 14 residues. V lost 1 base and J 5 bases, leaving 12 bases between the germline ends. Germline CDR1 and CDR2: MGHRA and YSYEKL. Written as DNA, the CDR3 is TGCGCCAGCAGCCAAGTACAGGGAAGGGACGAGCAGTACTTC. Protein: CASSQVQGRDEQYF.

The gene calls are TRBV5-1 and TRBJ1-1; D gene unclear. The germline V and J ends were trimmed by 3 bases and 2 bases, with 11 bases remaining between them. Germline V CDR1 and CDR2: SGHRS, YFSETQ. The CDR3 totals 14 residues. The CDR3 sequence: CASSWAATNTEAFF. The CDR3 coding sequence is TGCGCCAGCAGCTGGGCAGCAACAAACACTGAAGCTTTCTTT.

The chain couples TRBV11-2 to TRBJ2-1, with 8 positions matching TRBD1. Unmatched junction bases numbered 4, after V lost 1 base and J lost 5 bases. Germline CDR1 and CDR2: SGHAT and FQNNGV. CDR3 length: 15 amino acids. Here the CDR3 reads CASSLGTGNHNEQFF. The CDR3 nucleotides read TGTGCCAGCAGCTTAGGGACAGGGAACCACAATGAGCAGTTCTTC.

V and J are TRBV5-1 and TRBJ2-2, with 8 positions matching TRBD2. The CDR3 loop spans 17 amino acids. Germline values: CDR1 SGHRS, CDR2 YFSETQ. V dropped 0 bases and J dropped 5; count of bases not matched to a gene: 9. CDR3 nucleotide sequence: TGCGCCAGCAGCTTGGGCCTCGATTCGGGGGGGACCGGGGAGCTGTTTTTT. It yields the protein CASSLGLDSGGTGELFF. The whole variable domain, filled in from reference TRBV5-1 and TRBJ2-2, reads KAGVTQTPRYLIKTRGQQVTLSCSPISGHRSVSWYQQTPGQGLQFLFEYFSETQRNKGNFPGRFSGRQFSNSRSEMNVSTLELGDSALYLCASSLGLDSGGTGELFFGEGSRLTVL.

The chain has TRBV2 and TRBJ2-7; 7 positions match TRBD1. Germline values: CDR1 SNHLY, CDR2 FYNNEI. The CDR3 has 12 residues. With V trimmed by 5 bases and J by 7 bases, 5 bases remained unmatched. The CDR3 nucleotides read TGTGCCAGCAGTACAGGGGTGGGAGAGCAGTACTTC. Translated, it gives CASSTGVGEQYF.

The J gene is TRBJ1-3, the V gene TRBV6-5, with D possibly TRBD1 on 6 matching bases. CDR1 and CDR2 (germline): MNHEY, SVGAGI. CDR3 length equals 15 residues. Trimming took off 6 bases at V and 4 bases at J, with 16 bases between the two ends. CDR3 nucleotides: TGTGCCAGCAGACGGGACACCTCCAGAGGAAACACCATATATTTT. Residues: CASRRDTSRGNTIYF.

The CDR3: CASRSSGLHTGELFF. In DNA, the CDR3 is TGTGCCAGTAGGTCCTCGGGACTTCACACCGGGGAGCTGTTTTTT. The chain has TRBV19 and TRBJ2-2, with D possibly being TRBD2 (6 bases). Trimming shortened V by 6 bases and J by 3 bases, and 14 bases separated the two germline ends. CDR1 and CDR2 (germline): LNHDA, SQIVND (reference sequence). CDR3 length equals 15 residues.